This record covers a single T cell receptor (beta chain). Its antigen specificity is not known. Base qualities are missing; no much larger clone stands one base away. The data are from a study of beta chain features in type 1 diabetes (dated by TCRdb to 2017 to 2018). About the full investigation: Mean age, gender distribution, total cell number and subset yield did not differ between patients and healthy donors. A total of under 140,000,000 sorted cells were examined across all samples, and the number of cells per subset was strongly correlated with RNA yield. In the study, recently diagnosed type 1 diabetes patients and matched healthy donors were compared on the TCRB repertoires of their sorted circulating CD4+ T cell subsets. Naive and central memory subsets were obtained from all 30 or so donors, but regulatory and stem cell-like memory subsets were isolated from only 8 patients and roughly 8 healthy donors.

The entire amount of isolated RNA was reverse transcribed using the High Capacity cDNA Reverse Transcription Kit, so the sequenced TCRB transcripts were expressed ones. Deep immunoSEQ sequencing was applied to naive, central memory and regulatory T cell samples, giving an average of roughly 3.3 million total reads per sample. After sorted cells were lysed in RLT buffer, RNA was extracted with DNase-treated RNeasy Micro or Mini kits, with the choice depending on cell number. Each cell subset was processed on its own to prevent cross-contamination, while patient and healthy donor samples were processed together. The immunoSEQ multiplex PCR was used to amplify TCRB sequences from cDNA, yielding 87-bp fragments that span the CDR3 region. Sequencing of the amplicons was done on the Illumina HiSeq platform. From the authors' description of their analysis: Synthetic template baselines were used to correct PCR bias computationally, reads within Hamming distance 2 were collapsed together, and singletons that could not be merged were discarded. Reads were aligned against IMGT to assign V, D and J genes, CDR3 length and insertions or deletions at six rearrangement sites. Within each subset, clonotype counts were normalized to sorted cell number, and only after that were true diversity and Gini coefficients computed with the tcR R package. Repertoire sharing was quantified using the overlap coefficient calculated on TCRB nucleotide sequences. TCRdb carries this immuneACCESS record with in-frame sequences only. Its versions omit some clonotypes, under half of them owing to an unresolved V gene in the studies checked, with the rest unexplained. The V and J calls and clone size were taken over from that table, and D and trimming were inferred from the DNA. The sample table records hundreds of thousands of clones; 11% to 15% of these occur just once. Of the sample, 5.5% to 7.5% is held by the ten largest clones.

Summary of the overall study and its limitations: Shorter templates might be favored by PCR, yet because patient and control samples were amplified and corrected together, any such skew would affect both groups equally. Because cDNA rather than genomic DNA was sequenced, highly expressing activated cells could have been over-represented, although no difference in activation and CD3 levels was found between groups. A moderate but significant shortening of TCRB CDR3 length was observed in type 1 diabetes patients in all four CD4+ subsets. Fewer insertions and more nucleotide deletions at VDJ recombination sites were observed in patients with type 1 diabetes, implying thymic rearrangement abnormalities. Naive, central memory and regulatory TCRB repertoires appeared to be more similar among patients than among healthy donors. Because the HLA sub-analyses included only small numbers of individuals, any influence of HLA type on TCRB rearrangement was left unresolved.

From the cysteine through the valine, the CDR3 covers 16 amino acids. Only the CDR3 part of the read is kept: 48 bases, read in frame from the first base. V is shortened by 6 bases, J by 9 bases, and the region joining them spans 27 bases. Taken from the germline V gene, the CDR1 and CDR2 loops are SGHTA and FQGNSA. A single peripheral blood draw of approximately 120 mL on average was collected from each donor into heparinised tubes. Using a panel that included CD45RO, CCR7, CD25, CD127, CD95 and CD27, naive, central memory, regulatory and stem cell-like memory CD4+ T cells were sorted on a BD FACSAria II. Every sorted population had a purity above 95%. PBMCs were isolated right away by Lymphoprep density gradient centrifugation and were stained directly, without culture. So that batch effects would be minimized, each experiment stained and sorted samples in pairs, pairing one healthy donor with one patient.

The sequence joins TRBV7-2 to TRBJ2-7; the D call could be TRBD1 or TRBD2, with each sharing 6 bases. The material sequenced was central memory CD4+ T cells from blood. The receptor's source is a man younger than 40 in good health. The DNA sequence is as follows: TGTGCCAGCAGACAACACGGGGGCCAGTCAACGTTTGTGCAGTACGTC. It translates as CASRQHGGQSTFVQYV.